The next 22 T cell receptor beta chains were all read from a single sample in a study of blood T cells in healthy people across ages. A second roughly 7 to 12 cycle PCR used barcoded and J-beta primers. MiXCR was run by TCRdb on the 5' RACE reads, yielding one entry per CDR3 protein. The table has some 1.5 million distinct CDR3 sequences, 28% seen once. The sample was blood. These receptors were taken from a woman younger than 45 in good health.

CDR3 sequence (DNA): TGCAGTGCTAGGCCCGGCGGGAGGGTAGGATATGAGCAGTTCTTC. The encoded protein is CSARPGGRVGYEQFF. The V and J genes are TRBV20-1 and TRBJ2-1, with TRBD2 matching over 9 bases. CDR1 and CDR2 from the germline V gene are DFQATT and SNEGSKA (reference sequence). This CDR3 is built from 15 residues. With 3 bases clipped from V and 8 bases from J, the junction kept 11 bases outside the gene matches.

The J gene is TRBJ2-1, the V gene TRBV9; 8 positions match TRBD2. The CDR3 consists of 16 residues. With V trimmed by 4 bases and J by 8 bases, 14 bases remained unmatched. Germline V gene sequence: CDR1 SGDLS, CDR2 YYNGEE. CDR3 in DNA: TGTGCCAGCAGCTTGAGGGGTGCGGGAGGTTGGGATGAGCAGTTCTTC. It codes for CASSLRGAGGWDEQFF.

On this clonotype: A much larger clone differs from this one at a single base, so this may be a read error. The chain uses TRBV5-6 and TRBJ2-7, with D uncertain. CDR1 is SGHDT and CDR2 is YYEEEE in the germline V gene. The CDR3 length is 13 residues. V lost 9 bases and J lost 11, with 24 bases in between. The CDR3 is CATRWVPQETKYF. The CDR3 nucleotides are TGTGCCACCCGATGGGTTCCCCAAGAGACCAAGTACTTC.

This rearrangement joins TRBV25-1 to TRBJ1-2; weak D call: TRBD1 (6 bases). The length of the CDR3 is 15 residues. The germline V and J ends were trimmed by 3 bases and 4 bases, with 15 bases remaining between them. The germline V gene encodes CDR1 MGHDK and CDR2 SYGVNS. The CDR3: CASSDRTTGSYGYTF. The CDR3 bases are TGTGCCAGCAGTGATCGGACTACAGGGTCCTATGGCTACACCTTC.

This clonotype has a handful of counts. The junction does not match germline at one end; this may be a read error. This chain links TRBV6-4 with TRBJ2-4; 10 nucleotides match TRBD2. The germline V gene has CDR1 MRHNA and CDR2 SNTAGT. The CDR3 has 15 residues. The CDR3 loop is CASSDGQREGGEQYF. The CDR3 DNA follows: TGCGCCAGCAGTGACGGCCAGCGGGAGGGGGGAGAGCAGTACTTC.

CDR3 region: CASSVDDYQPQHF. The CDR3 DNA follows: TGTGCCAGCAGCGTAGATGATTATCAGCCCCAGCATTTT. The J gene is TRBJ1-5, the V gene TRBV9; D gene uncertain. CDR1 and CDR2 (germline): SGDLS, YYNGEE. Trimming left V 0 bases short and J 5 bases short, with 6 bases between. The CDR3 covers 13 residues. Supplemented by reference TRBV9 and TRBJ1-5, the full variable domain reads DSGVTQTPKHLITATGQRVTLRCSPRSGDLSVYWYQQSLDQGLQFLIQYYNGEERAKGNILERFSAQQFPDLHSELNLSSLELGDSALYFCASSVDDYQPQHFGDGTRLSIL.

V is TRBV7-3 and J is TRBJ2-5; 12 positions agree with TRBD2. V lost 4 bases and J lost 8; bases outside the gene matches: 5. Germline assignment: CDR1 SGHTA and CDR2 FQGTGA. The CDR3 runs 14 residues. CDR3 sequence: CASSSSGGAGTQYF. The CDR3 DNA reads as TGTGCCAGCAGCTCTAGCGGGGGGGCCGGAACCCAGTACTTC. Combining the CDR3 with reference TRBV7-3 and TRBJ2-5 gives the whole variable domain GAGVSQTPSNKVTEKGKYVELRCDPISGHTALYWYRQSLGQGPEFLIYFQGTGAADDSGLPNDRFFAVRPEGSVSTLKIQRTERGDSAVYLCASSSSGGAGTQYFGPGTRLLVL.

This clonotype was counted only a few times. This chain uses TRBV9 with TRBJ1-4; D not certain. Trimming removed 0 bases at V and 5 bases at J, with 5 bases between. This CDR3 contains 13 residues. The germline CDR1 and CDR2 sequences are SGDLS and YYNGEE. CDR3 in amino acids: CASSVGLNEKLFF. The CDR3 DNA reads TGTGCCAGCAGCGTAGGGCTGAATGAAAAACTGTTTTTT. Full variable domain (remainder filled in from reference TRBV9 and TRBJ1-4): DSGVTQTPKHLITATGQRVTLRCSPRSGDLSVYWYQQSLDQGLQFLIQYYNGEERAKGNILERFSAQQFPDLHSELNLSSLELGDSALYFCASSVGLNEKLFFGSGTQLSVL.

The table lists this clonotype with a few counts. The chain combines TRBV12-3 or TRBV12-4 with TRBJ2-2; tentative D call: TRBD2 (5 bases). The CDR3 sequence is 14 residues long. With 5 bases removed from V and 6 bases from J, the gap between germline ends came to 13 bases. Here the CDR3 reads CASSLTSSAGELFF. The CDR3 DNA sequence: TGTGCCAGCAGTCTCACTAGTTCTGCCGGGGAGCTGTTTTTT.

This clonotype was counted a few times. J is TRBJ2-4 and V is TRBV29-1; D remains unclear. CDR1 and CDR2 from the germline V gene are SQVTM and ANQGSEA. The germline V and J ends were trimmed by 0 bases and 0 bases, with 6 bases remaining between them. The length of the CDR3 is 14 residues. CDR3 bases: TGCAGCGTTGAAGACAGCGTAGCCAAAAACATTCAGTACTTC. This encodes CSVEDSVAKNIQYF. Drawing the rest from reference TRBV29-1 and TRBJ2-4, the complete variable domain is SAVISQKPSRDICQRGTSLTIQCQVDSQVTMMFWYRQQPGQSLTLIATANQGSEATYESGFVIDKFPISRPNLTFSTLTVSNMSPEDSSIYLCSVEDSVAKNIQYFGAGTRLSVL.

Only a few counts were recorded for this clonotype. The gene calls are TRBV10-3 and TRBJ2-7; tentative D call: TRBD2 (6 bases). The CDR3 contains 14 residues. The V gene lost 0 bases and the J gene lost 6 bases, with 12 bases spanning the gap. The V gene's germline CDR1 is ENHRY and CDR2 SYGVKD. The CDR3 nucleotides read TGTGCCATCAGTGAGTCCAGGGTGGGGGGCGAGCAGTACTTC. Its protein product is CAISESRVGGEQYF.

The chain employs TRBV7-6 and TRBJ1-1; D possibly corresponds to TRBD1 (5 bases). The V end was cut by 5 bases, the J end by 3 bases, with 16 bases between. Per the germline V gene, CDR1 is SGHVS and CDR2 is FNYEAQ. CDR3 length equals 15 residues. The CDR3 region is CASSGDEGLDTEAFF. The CDR3 nucleotides are TGTGCCAGCAGCGGTGATGAGGGGTTGGACACTGAAGCTTTCTTT. The whole variable domain, remainder taken from reference TRBV7-6 and TRBJ1-1, is GAGVSQSPRYKVTKRGQDVALRCDPISGHVSLYWYRQALGQGPEFLTYFNYEAQQDKSGLPNDRFSAERPEGSISTLTIQRTEQRDSAMYRCASSGDEGLDTEAFFGQGTRLTVV.

This clonotype was recorded a few times. For the CDR3, the DNA is TGTGCCAGCAGTACGGGGGCCGACAGGGTCGGTAACTATGGCTACACCTTC. It codes for CASSTGADRVGNYGYTF. This chain joins TRBV27 and TRBJ1-2; TRBD1 agrees at 7 bases. Germline V CDR1 and CDR2: MNHEY, SMNVEV (reference sequence). With V trimmed by 5 bases and J by 1 base, 13 bases remained unmatched. CDR3 size: 17 residues.

In its sample, this clonotype was seen many times. The chain is built from TRBV18 and TRBJ2-7; 7 nucleotides line up with TRBD1. This CDR3 has 15 residues. V was clipped by 1 base and J by 2 bases; unmatched bases: 5. In germline, CDR1 is KGHSH, CDR2 LQKENI. The CDR3: CASSPRNQGAYEQYF. The CDR3 DNA reads as TGTGCCAGCTCACCACGGAATCAGGGGGCCTACGAGCAGTACTTC.

This clonotype was observed a few times. This chain connects TRBV13 to TRBJ2-7; TRBD2 agrees at 8 bases. Germline CDR1 PRHDT, CDR2 FYEKMQ (reference sequence). V was clipped by 5 bases and J by 4 bases; unmatched bases: 16. The CDR3 sequence is 17 residues long. CDR3 region: CASSILDTGLEPYEQYF. The CDR3 DNA reads as TGTGCCAGCAGCATACTCGACACGGGACTAGAACCATACGAGCAGTACTTC. The full variable domain, its missing parts supplied by reference TRBV13 and TRBJ2-7, is AAGVIQSPRHLIKEKRETATLKCYPIPRHDTVYWYQQGPGQDPQFLISFYEKMQSDKGSIPDRFSAQQFSDYHSELNMSSLELGDSALYFCASSILDTGLEPYEQYFGPGTRLTVT.

The chain combines TRBV7-9 with TRBJ2-4; a weak D match, TRBD2 (6 bases). The J call may not be correct, given that the DNA end is closer to TRBJ2-7. The CDR3 length is 16 residues. The germline V gene encodes CDR1 SEHNR and CDR2 FQNEAQ (reference sequence). This CDR3 reads CASSPGTAGTTYEQYF. CDR3 in DNA: TGTGCCAGCAGCCCCGGGACGGCGGGAACAACCTACGAGCAGTACTTC.

The genes are TRBV6-2 or TRBV6-3 and TRBJ2-1; possibly TRBD2 for D (7 bases). The CDR3 spans 20 residues. V was cut by 0 bases and J by 0 bases, with 21 bases left in between. Germline CDR1 is MNHEY and CDR2 is SVGEGT. This chain's CDR3 is CASSYSSEGQRDISYNEQFF. In DNA, the CDR3 is TGTGCCAGCAGTTACTCTTCCGAAGGCCAGCGGGACATCTCCTACAATGAGCAGTTCTTC.

Comments on this clonotype: The final CDR3 position lacks the conserved phenylalanine or tryptophan, pointing to a likely read error. No DNA is shown, since the ends of the CDR3 on it are uncertain; the CDR3 is the one TCRdb lists. The V gene is TRBV2, the J gene TRBJ1-2; the D call in the table, TRBD1, was not verified against the DNA. The germline gives CDR1 SNHLY, CDR2 FYNNEI. The CDR3 contains 13 residues when both ends are counted. The CDR3 is CSSSEDSLGGYTC.

About this clonotype itself: This may come from a read error, since a much larger clone is one base off. This rearrangement joins TRBV20-1 to TRBJ2-7; D tentatively reads TRBD1 or TRBD2 (5 bases each). The CDR3 length is 15 residues. Germline CDR1 DFQATT, CDR2 SNEGSKA (reference sequence). Deletions cut 0 bases from V and 2 bases from J, with 14 bases between. CDR3 in DNA: TGCAGTGCTAGAGAAGGGGAGACTAATACCTACGAGCAGTACTTC. Residues: CSAREGETNTYEQYF.

This sequence joins TRBV4-1 and TRBJ1-6; D unclear. The CDR3 has 15 amino acids. V was pared by 0 bases and J by 11 bases, with 14 bases between. CDR1 and CDR2 (germline): MGHRA, YSYEKL. CDR3 nucleotide sequence: TGCGCCAGCAGCCAAGATCCCTACGCGGGGACACCCCTCCACTTT. Residues: CASSQDPYAGTPLHF.

This clonotype turned up a few times. The chain's CDR3 is CASRMGGDNPGYTF. The DNA of the CDR3 is TGTGCCAGCAGAATGGGGGGAGATAACCCCGGCTACACCTTC. The chain has TRBV27 and TRBJ1-2, with TRBD1 as a possible D gene (5 bases). Germline lookup yields CDR1 MNHEY and CDR2 SMNVEV (reference sequence). The CDR3 is 14 residues long. V lost 6 bases, J lost 8 bases, and 19 bases lay in between.

This clonotype turned up a few times. This chain links TRBV2 with TRBJ2-7; possibly TRBD1 for D (6 bases). The CDR3 extends over 16 amino acids. Trimming took 6 bases from V and 2 from J, leaving 20 bases between them. Germline V lookup: CDR1 SNHLY, CDR2 FYNNEI. The CDR3 protein is CASSQPRDMGTYEQYF. The CDR3 DNA reads as TGTGCCAGCAGCCAGCCCCGGGACATGGGGACCTACGAGCAGTACTTC.